This is a list of T cell receptor beta chains from one sample in a study of tumor-infiltrating lymphocytes in localized non-small cell lung cancer. The method was immunoSEQ multiplex PCR; TCRdb's version includes in-frame clones alone and lacks a portion of them. Of some 8,700 clones in the sample, about 71% are singletons; the top ten hold 5.7%. Source material: uninvolved lung tissue not adjacent to the tumor. The origin of the receptors is a human donor with non-small cell lung cancer. Both conserved end residues are part of each CDR3.

TRBJ2-1 | TRBV13 | CASSSTVLAGSYNEQFF
TRBJ2-3 | TRBV27 | CASSPGLAGWVRSHTDTQYF
TRBJ2-1 | TRBV4-2 | CASSQDGLAGGNEQFF
TRBJ2-1 | TRBV27 | CASRFRPSSYNEQFF
TRBJ2-2 | TRBV19 | CASASGSRDTGELFF
TRBJ2-7 | TRBV28 | CASSFGLADLSYEQYF
TRBJ2-7 | TRBV5-1 | CASSFFVRGGDEQYF
TRBJ1-5 | TRBV7-8 | CASSLAGAGGDQPQHF
TRBJ2-4 | TRBV19 | CASSTRGAENIQYF
TRBJ2-3 | TRBV10-2 | CASSESWWQSTDTQYF